These 27 T cell receptor beta chains originate from one sample sequenced in a study of shared clonotypes between healthy human individuals. The method was immunoSEQ multiplex PCR; TCRdb's version includes in-frame clones alone and lacks a portion of them. The profile shows roughly 2,000,000 clones, 85% to 95% of them singletons. Naive CD8 cells were CD45RO-negative, positively selected for CCR7, excluding terminally differentiated effector memory CD45RA+ cells. The sequencing input was naive CD8+ T cells from PBMCs. The receptors come from a young man in good health. Some clones in this sample may be carry-over from other donors' samples.

The chain carries TRBV28 and TRBJ1-3; no reliable D call. Germline CDR1 and CDR2: MDHEN and SYDVKM. The CDR3 is 15 amino acids. V gave up 5 bases and J gave up 1 base, with 12 bases separating them. CDR3: CASSPLAGSGNTIYF. The CDR3 nucleotides are TGTGCCAGCAGTCCCCTCGCGGGGTCTGGAAACACCATATATTTT.

As regards this clone: Distinct nucleotide sequences in the sample also encode this CDR3. V gene TRBV7-2 combines with J gene TRBJ2-7; TRBD1 matches at 9 bases. Germline CDR1 is SGHTA and CDR2 is FQGNSA. V shed 2 bases, J shed 2 bases, and the junction held 7 bases outside the gene matches. This CDR3 comprises 16 residues. The CDR3 protein is CASSLLRTGEAYEQYF. DNA of the CDR3: TGTGCCAGCAGCTTACTACGGACAGGGGAGGCCTACGAGCAGTACTTC.

The J gene is TRBJ2-6, the V gene TRBV4-2; no definite D call. The CDR3 has 18 amino acids. V gave up 0 bases and J gave up 3 bases, with 15 bases separating them. Germline loops: CDR1 LGHNA, CDR2 YNFKEQ. DNA for the CDR3: TGTGCCAGCAGCCAAGATCTGGGAAGGATTCTTGGGGCCAACGTCCTGACTTTC. This translates into CASSQDLGRILGANVLTF.

This rearrangement joins TRBV7-6 to TRBJ2-7; TRBD2 aligns across 11 bases. The CDR3 length is 15 residues. After removal of 3 bases from V and 4 bases from J, the junction contained 5 bases not matched to a gene. Germline CDR1 is SGHVS and CDR2 is FNYEAQ. In DNA, the CDR3 is TGTGCCAGCAGCTTGACTAGCGGGGCCGTGTACGAGCAGTACTTC. It codes for CASSLTSGAVYEQYF.

The J gene is TRBJ2-3, the V gene TRBV13; no definite D call. The CDR3 loop spans 15 amino acids. The V gene's germline CDR1 is PRHDT and CDR2 FYEKMQ (reference sequence). V lost 1 base to trimming and J lost 4 bases, with 12 bases between them. As DNA, the CDR3 is TGTGCCAGCAGCTTAGCGTTGATCGACGCAGATACGCAGTATTTT. Its protein is CASSLALIDADTQYF.

The chain uses TRBV27 and TRBJ2-5; possibly TRBD2 for D (7 bases). CDR1 and CDR2 (germline): MNHEY, SMNVEV (reference sequence). Trimming shortened V by 1 base and J by 0 bases, and 15 bases separated the two germline ends. The CDR3 spans 17 residues. The CDR3 protein is CASSLLGGAAYQETQYF. For the CDR3, the DNA is TGTGCCAGCAGTTTATTGGGGGGGGCCGCGTACCAAGAGACCCAGTACTTC.

This clone was picked up a small number of times. The J gene is TRBJ2-1, the V gene TRBV10-1; 10 bases align to TRBD2. J gave up 7 bases and V 6 bases, and 9 bases lay outside the gene matches. CDR1 is WNHNN, CDR2 SYGVQD, per germline (reference sequence). The CDR3 extends over 15 amino acids. This chain's CDR3 is CASSDTSGATNEQFF. In DNA form, the CDR3 reads TGCGCCAGCAGCGACACTAGCGGGGCCACAAATGAGCAGTTCTTC.

V gene TRBV30 combines with J gene TRBJ2-7; 11 bases fit TRBD2. The CDR3 totals 19 residues. Per the germline V gene, CDR1 is GTSNPN and CDR2 is SVGIG (reference sequence). The V segment lost 0 bases and the J segment 6 bases; nucleotides outside the gene matches: 19. The CDR3 DNA reads as TGTGCCTGGAGTGTACTTTGGGGGCGGATAGCGGGAGGGTCGCGCGAGCAGTACTTC. It specifies CAWSVLWGRIAGGSREQYF.

This chain links TRBV27 with TRBJ2-3; D is perhaps TRBD1 or TRBD2 (5 bases each). The CDR3 consists of 12 residues. Germline V CDR1 and CDR2: MNHEY, SMNVEV (reference sequence). The germline V and J ends were trimmed by 7 bases and 6 bases, with 11 bases remaining between them. Written as DNA, the CDR3 is TGTGCCAGCACCGTCGGGGCGGATACGCAGTATTTT. Its protein is CASTVGADTQYF.

V and J are TRBV28 and TRBJ2-3; D gene unclear. Deletions cut 6 bases from V and 4 bases from J, with 5 bases between. The CDR3 runs 11 residues. Germline assignment: CDR1 MDHEN and CDR2 SYDVKM. Here the CDR3 reads CASSPSDTQYF. Here the CDR3 DNA reads TGTGCCAGCAGCCCCTCAGATACGCAGTATTTT.

In this sample, this clone turned up once. The chain couples TRBV9 to TRBJ2-7; possible D gene TRBD2, 5 bases. V lost 0 bases, J lost 5 bases, and 18 bases lay in between. Germline CDR1 and CDR2: SGDLS and YYNGEE. CDR3 length equals 16 residues. CDR3 nucleotides: TGTGCCAGCAGCGTAGGGGTCAGACCTAACGGGGACGAGCAGTACTTC. Its protein is CASSVGVRPNGDEQYF.

The rearrangement links TRBV19 to TRBJ1-1; TRBD1 matches 8 bases. Trimming removed 5 bases from V and 5 bases from J; junction bases left unmatched: 19. This CDR3 contains 18 residues. The germline V gene has CDR1 LNHDA and CDR2 SQIVND (reference sequence). This CDR3 reads CASSSRRVVKQGETEAFF. DNA for the CDR3: TGTGCCAGTAGTTCGCGCCGAGTCGTGAAACAGGGGGAAACTGAAGCTTTCTTT.

The sample holds one count of this clone. The J gene is TRBJ1-1, the V gene TRBV6-5; TRBD1 is a possible D gene (5 bases). V lost 2 bases and J lost 7, with 11 bases in between. The CDR3 is 13 residues long. The germline CDR1 and CDR2 sequences are MNHEY and SVGAGI. The CDR3 spells CASSYLGQVEAFF. The CDR3 DNA sequence: TGTGCCAGCAGTTACCTGGGGCAGGTTGAAGCTTTCTTT.

The rearrangement uses TRBV7-6 and TRBJ2-7, with D possibly matching TRBD2 (5 bases). V was cut by 4 bases and J by 4 bases, with 14 bases left in between. The CDR3 is 14 residues long. Germline lookup yields CDR1 SGHVS and CDR2 FNYEAQ. The CDR3 sequence is CASSYHTGRYEQYF. The CDR3 coding sequence is TGTGCCAGCAGCTACCACACGGGAAGATACGAGCAGTACTTC.

V gene TRBV9 combines with J gene TRBJ1-1; no reliable D call. V dropped 4 bases and J dropped 2 bases, with 18 bases sitting between them. The germline CDR1 and CDR2 sequences are SGDLS and YYNGEE. The CDR3 covers 16 residues. The CDR3 region is CASSPSLGFLNTEAFF. DNA for the CDR3: TGTGCCAGCAGCCCCTCCTTAGGGTTTTTAAACACTGAAGCTTTCTTT.

J is TRBJ2-7 and V is TRBV11-2; tentative D call: TRBD1 (5 bases). Germline CDR1 and CDR2: SGHAT and FQNNGV. V dropped 1 base and J dropped 5 bases, with 12 bases sitting between them. The CDR3 is 14 residues long. In DNA form, the CDR3 reads TGTGCCAGCAGCTTAGTTCAGGGTGTGGACGAGCAGTACTTC. As protein: CASSLVQGVDEQYF.

This chain joins TRBV2 and TRBJ1-2, with D tentatively TRBD1 (6 bases). This CDR3 is built from 14 residues. Trimming left V 4 bases short and J 4 bases short, with 13 bases between. Germline values: CDR1 SNHLY, CDR2 FYNNEI. This chain's CDR3 is CASSGAGAIYGYTF. The DNA for the CDR3 is TGTGCCAGCAGTGGTGCAGGGGCGATCTATGGCTACACCTTC.

The chain recombines TRBV7-8 with TRBJ2-3, with 7 bases lining up with TRBD2. From germline, CDR1 is SGHVS and CDR2 FQNEAQ. The V segment lost 5 bases and the J segment 0 bases; nucleotides outside the gene matches: 11. CDR3 length equals 17 residues. Written as DNA, the CDR3 is TGTGCCAGCAGCCCCGATATTAGCGGGTATAGCACAGATACGCAGTATTTT. Its translation: CASSPDISGYSTDTQYF.

The chain links TRBV12-2 to TRBJ2-7; the tabulated D call, TRBD1, remains unverified against the DNA. TRBV12-2 constitutes a pseudogene. The CDR3 extends over 12 amino acids. In nucleotides, the CDR3 is TGTGCAAGTCGCTCGCCAGAATACAATGAGTACTTC. Amino acid sequence: CASRSPEYNEYF.

The chain has TRBV6-1 and TRBJ2-7, with 10 bases that match TRBD2. This CDR3 is 15 amino acids long. After removal of 2 bases from V and 5 bases from J, the junction contained 6 bases not matched to a gene. CDR1 MNHNS and CDR2 SASEGT come from the germline V gene. Here the CDR3 DNA reads TGTGCCAGCAGTGAATTCGTAGCGGGAGGCGACGAGCAGTACTTC. Its translation: CASSEFVAGGDEQYF.

The chain's CDR3 is CASSTDDRGSNYGYTF. DNA of the CDR3: TGTGCCAGCAGCACAGACGACAGGGGAAGTAACTATGGCTACACCTTC. The genes are TRBV9 and TRBJ1-2, with 8 nucleotides matching TRBD1. The trim removed 4 bases at V and 1 base at J, leaving 9 bases unmatched. CDR1 SGDLS and CDR2 YYNGEE come from the germline V gene. The CDR3 is made up of 16 amino acids.

This rearrangement joins TRBV27 to TRBJ1-1, with D possibly being TRBD1 (5 bases). This CDR3 region has 13 residues. Trimming removed 2 bases at V and 3 bases at J, with 7 bases between. Germline-derived CDR1 and CDR2 are MNHEY and SMNVEV (reference sequence). Written as DNA, the CDR3 is TGTGCCAGCAGTTTAAGGGGTTACACTGAAGCTTTCTTT. Its protein product is CASSLRGYTEAFF.

This chain joins TRBV7-9 and TRBJ1-4; a possible D gene is TRBD1 (6 bases). The CDR3 has 17 amino acids. Trimming took 2 bases from V and 3 from J, leaving 16 bases between them. In germline, CDR1 is SEHNR, CDR2 FQNEAQ (reference sequence). The DNA of the CDR3 is TGTGCCAGCAGCTTATATATTGGGGGGCAGGCTAATGAAAAACTGTTTTTT. Translating gives CASSLYIGGQANEKLFF. Together with reference TRBV7-9 and TRBJ1-4, the CDR3 gives the full variable domain: DTGVSQNPRHKITKRGQNVTFRCDPISEHNRLYWYRQTLGQGPEFLTYFQNEAQLEKSRLLSDRFSAERPKGSFSTLEIQRTEQGDSAMYLCASSLYIGGQANEKLFFGSGTQLSVL.

The J gene is TRBJ2-1, the V gene TRBV2, with TRBD2 matching 8 bases. This CDR3 has 16 amino acids. Germline lookup yields CDR1 SNHLY and CDR2 FYNNEI. Unmatched junction bases numbered 8, after V lost 3 bases and J lost 4 bases. CDR3 amino acids: CASSDRSGSLYNEQFF. The CDR3 bases are TGTGCCAGCAGTGACAGAAGCGGGAGTTTGTACAATGAGCAGTTCTTC.

This clone occurred once. The chain joins TRBV4-3 to TRBJ2-1, with D uncertain. CDR1 is LGHNA, CDR2 YSLEER, per germline. Deletions cut 1 base from V and 4 bases from J, with 11 bases between. This CDR3 comprises 15 residues. The CDR3 DNA reads TGCGCCAGCAGCCAAGGATTTCAGGATTACAATGAGCAGTTCTTC. The encoded protein is CASSQGFQDYNEQFF.

This clone was detected once. V and J are TRBV29-1 and TRBJ1-2; 10 bases fit TRBD1. Germline CDR1 SQVTM, CDR2 ANQGSEA. The CDR3 spans 14 residues. The trim removed 1 base at V and 6 bases at J, leaving 5 bases unmatched. The CDR3 here is CSVEGRTGGNGYTF. The CDR3 DNA reads TGCAGCGTTGAAGGTCGGACAGGGGGGAATGGCTACACCTTC. The variable domain in full, with the rest retrieved from reference TRBV29-1 and TRBJ1-2, is SAVISQKPSRDICQRGTSLTIQCQVDSQVTMMFWYRQQPGQSLTLIATANQGSEATYESGFVIDKFPISRPNLTFSTLTVSNMSPEDSSIYLCSVEGRTGGNGYTFGSGTRLTVV.

The chain's CDR3 is CASSPNGGELFF. CDR3 in DNA: TGTGCCAGCAGCCCAAACGGTGGGGAGCTGTTTTTT. This rearrangement joins TRBV11-2 to TRBJ2-2; D remains ambiguous. V lost 5 bases, J lost 8 bases, and 9 bases lay in between. Germline CDR1 reads SGHAT; CDR2 reads FQNNGV. The CDR3 consists of 12 residues.